This T cell receptor (beta chain) came from a study of OX40 agonist ivuxolimab in advanced cancers. The method was immunoSEQ multiplex PCR; TCRdb's version includes in-frame clones alone and lacks a portion of them. The profile covers about 94,000 clones, with 92% appearing a single time and 3% to 3.5% taken by the ten largest. The germline gives CDR1 SGHTA, CDR2 FQGNSA. The J segment lost 3 bases and the V segment lost 1 base, leaving 3 bases of the junction unmatched. This CDR3 region has 14 residues. Specimen: CD4+ or CD8+ T cells sorted from blood, collected in a trial of the OX40 agonist ivuxolimab. This receptor was obtained from an adult with an advanced solid tumor such as melanoma, head and neck, liver or kidney cancer. The V and J genes are TRBV7-2 and TRBJ2-7; 7 positions agree with TRBD2. This CDR3 is CASSLVLADYEQYF. As DNA, the CDR3 is TGTGCCAGCAGCTTAGTCCTAGCGGACTACGAGCAGTACTTC.